This note documents a single T cell receptor (beta chain) sequence. The antigen remains undetermined. Sequencing used immunoSEQ multiplex PCR; TCRdb keeps in-frame clones, though not all of them. The sample records roughly 180,000 clones, less than 85% being singletons. The source of the sample is a study of cytotoxic CD8 clonotypes in ibrutinib-treated CLL. Study-level findings and limits: Clonality went higher at ibrutinib response and then dropped back toward baseline at progression. Public clonotypes, found uncommonly, either contracted or stayed stable on treatment.

V dropped 5 bases and J dropped 4 bases, with 13 bases sitting between them. The CDR3 is 14 amino acids. Germline loops: CDR1 SGHTA, CDR2 FQGTGA. The gene calls are TRBV7-3 and TRBJ2-3; the D is unclear. This TCR derives from a human donor with chronic lymphocytic leukemia. The input for sequencing was PBMCs, taken after 24 months of ibrutinib treatment. The DNA of the CDR3 is TGTGCCAGCAGCCGTATCTCCGTGGCAGATACGCAGTATTTT. This translates into CASSRISVADTQYF.